This TCR beta chain emerged from a study of siplizumab effects on memory and regulatory T cells. Germline V CDR1 and CDR2: SGHRS, YFSETQ. The CDR3 is 15 amino acids. Trimming removed 5 bases at V and 7 bases at J, with 18 bases between. The data were produced by immunoSEQ multiplex PCR, yet TCRdb's version contains in-frame clones alone and is incomplete. Of roughly 82,000 clones in the sample, 87% are singletons; the top ten hold 1.5%. The V and J genes are TRBV5-1 and TRBJ1-4; possibly TRBD1 for D (5 bases). Sequences were obtained from Tregs sorted from blood. The TCR comes from a human donor in good health. For the CDR3, the DNA is TGCGCCAGCAGGTTAAACGGGGGTGCGGGTGAAAAACTGTTTTTT. Its protein product is CASRLNGGAGEKLFF.